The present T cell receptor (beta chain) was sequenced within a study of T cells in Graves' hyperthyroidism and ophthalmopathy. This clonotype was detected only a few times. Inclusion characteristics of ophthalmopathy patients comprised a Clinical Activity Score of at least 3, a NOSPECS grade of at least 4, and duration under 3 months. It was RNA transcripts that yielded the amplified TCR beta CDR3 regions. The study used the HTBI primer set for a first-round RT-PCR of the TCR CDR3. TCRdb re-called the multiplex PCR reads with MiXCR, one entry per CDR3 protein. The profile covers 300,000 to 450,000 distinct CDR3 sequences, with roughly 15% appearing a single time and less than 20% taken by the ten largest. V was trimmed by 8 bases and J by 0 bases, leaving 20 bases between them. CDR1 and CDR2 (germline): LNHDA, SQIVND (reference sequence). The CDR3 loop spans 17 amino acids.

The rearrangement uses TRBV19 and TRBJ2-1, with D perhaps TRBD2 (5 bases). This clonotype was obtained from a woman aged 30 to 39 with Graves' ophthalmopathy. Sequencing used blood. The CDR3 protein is CASSLREGYSSYNEQFF. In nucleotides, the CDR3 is TGTGCCAGTTCTCTCCGTGAGGGATATTCCTCCTACAATGAGCAGTTCTTC.